Following are 32 T cell receptor beta chains from one sample sequenced in a study of vaccination and CD4 T cells after COVID-19. Cultured CD4+ T-cell DNA underwent Oncomine TCR Beta short-read sequencing. TCRdb reprocessed the PCR reads with MiXCR, giving one entry per CDR3 protein. The sample lists approximately 11,000 distinct CDR3 sequences, 70% occurring once. Their antigen targets remain unknown. Stated treatment: approximately 11-day PBMC culture with coronavirus spike peptide pools or control peptides (ViraFEST assay). The sequencing input was CD4+ T cells from blood, cultured in vitro. Receptors were obtained from a human donor who had recovered from COVID-19.

This clonotype was counted a few times. The chain combines TRBV6-5 with TRBJ1-1; possible D gene TRBD1, 6 bases. CDR3 length equals 16 residues. Germline V gene sequence: CDR1 MNHEY, CDR2 SVGAGI. Deletions cut 0 bases from V and 4 bases from J, with 15 bases between. CDR3 amino acids: CASSYSTGRRGTEAFF. The CDR3 DNA sequence: TGTGCCAGCAGTTACTCGACAGGTCGGAGGGGCACTGAAGCTTTCTTT.

The chain is built from TRBV18 and TRBJ2-3; D may be TRBD2 (6 bases). In germline, CDR1 is KGHSH, CDR2 LQKENI. V was pared by 3 bases and J by 1 base, with 8 bases between. The length of the CDR3 is 14 residues. CDR3 protein: CASSPVAGTDTQYF. The CDR3 coding sequence is TGTGCCAGCTCACCTGTAGCGGGCACAGATACGCAGTATTTT.

The chain has TRBV27 and TRBJ1-1; tentative D call: TRBD1 (5 bases). The CDR3 is 14 residues long. The germline CDR1 and CDR2 sequences are MNHEY and SMNVEV (reference sequence). Trimming removed 5 bases at V and 4 bases at J, with 14 bases between. DNA for the CDR3: TGTGCCAGCAGTCCCCGCGGGGGGACCACTGAAGCTTTCTTT. Its protein is CASSPRGGTTEAFF.

This clonotype came up a few times. This chain uses TRBV7-8 with TRBJ1-1; D is unresolved. The V end lost 2 bases, the J end lost 6 bases, and 7 bases lay between the germline ends. The CDR3 is 12 residues long. Germline loops: CDR1 SGHVS, CDR2 FQNEAQ. CDR3 sequence reads: CASSLLGAEAFF. CDR3 bases: TGTGCCAGCAGCTTATTGGGAGCTGAAGCTTTCTTT.

The rearrangement uses TRBV6-1 and TRBJ2-5, with D uncertain. The germline V gene encodes CDR1 MNHNS and CDR2 SASEGT. V gave up 8 bases and J gave up 4 bases, with 11 bases separating them. The CDR3 is 12 amino acids. The CDR3 is CASSWVIETQYF. DNA for the CDR3: TGTGCCAGCTCCTGGGTTATAGAGACCCAGTACTTC.

The CDR3: CSAPTGTGQPQHF. CDR3 bases: TGCAGTGCTCCGACGGGAACGGGTCAGCCCCAGCATTTT. This sequence joins TRBV20-1 and TRBJ1-5; D is unresolved. CDR3 length equals 13 residues. Germline V lookup: CDR1 DFQATT, CDR2 SNEGSKA (reference sequence). V dropped 5 bases and J dropped 6 bases, with 14 bases sitting between them.

The chain joins TRBV20-1 to TRBJ1-1; D remains ambiguous. The CDR3 loop spans 12 amino acids. Germline V lookup: CDR1 DFQATT, CDR2 SNEGSKA (reference sequence). V was pared by 2 bases and J by 3 bases, with 7 bases between. The CDR3 sequence: CSARSGYTEAFF. DNA of the CDR3: TGCAGTGCTAGATCTGGGTACACTGAAGCTTTCTTT.

The rearrangement links TRBV20-1 to TRBJ2-2; no reliable D call. The V gene's germline CDR1 is DFQATT and CDR2 SNEGSKA (reference sequence). The CDR3 consists of 13 residues. V was shortened by 0 bases and J by 3 bases, with 5 bases between the two germline ends. This CDR3 reads CSARDGHTGELFF. The DNA of the CDR3 is TGCAGTGCTAGAGATGGGCACACCGGGGAGCTGTTTTTT.

A single count supports this clonotype. The chain links TRBV6-1 to TRBJ2-7; 11 bases align to TRBD2. The J segment lost 0 bases and the V segment lost 6 bases, leaving 7 bases of the junction unmatched. Germline CDR1 is MNHNS and CDR2 is SASEGT. There are 16 residues in the CDR3. CDR3 sequence reads: CASSSGLAGNSYEQYF. Here the CDR3 DNA reads TGTGCCAGCAGCTCAGGACTAGCGGGTAACTCCTACGAGCAGTACTTC.

This chain links TRBV19 with TRBJ2-5, with TRBD1 identical over 9 bases. CDR3 size: 16 residues. With 9 bases clipped from V and 2 bases from J, the junction kept 13 bases outside the gene matches. CDR1 and CDR2 from the germline V gene are LNHDA and SQIVND (reference sequence). The CDR3 DNA sequence: TGTGCCAGCGGGACAGGGAAGGCGCGGGGTCAAGAGACCCAGTACTTC. Translation: CASGTGKARGQETQYF.

This clonotype appeared a single time. The J gene is TRBJ1-2, the V gene TRBV7-9; the D is unclear. The CDR3 is 12 amino acids. Between the trimmed V and J ends, which lost 2 bases and 8 bases, there was a span of 9 bases. Per the germline V gene, CDR1 is SEHNR and CDR2 is FQNEAQ (reference sequence). Here the CDR3 DNA reads TGTGCCAGCAGCTTAAGGGTTGGAGGCTACACCTTC. As protein: CASSLRVGGYTF.

The chain recombines TRBV6-2 or TRBV6-3 with TRBJ1-5, with 7 bases that match TRBD1. The CDR3 totals 15 residues. CDR1 is MNHEY and CDR2 is SVGEGT in the germline V gene. V was pared by 7 bases and J by 4 bases, with 10 bases of the junction left unmatched. CDR3 bases: TGTGCCAGCACAACACGACAGGGATTAAATCAGCCCCAGCATTTT. Amino acids: CASTTRQGLNQPQHF.

This clonotype has only a few counts. J is TRBJ1-5 and V is TRBV28; D is uncertain. In germline, CDR1 is MDHEN, CDR2 SYDVKM. This CDR3 is 14 amino acids long. V shed 5 bases and J shed 0 bases, with 8 bases lying between them. CDR3 loop: CASSVAASNQPQHF. DNA for the CDR3: TGTGCCAGCAGTGTAGCGGCTAGCAATCAGCCCCAGCATTTT.

This chain joins TRBV18 and TRBJ2-7, with D hard to call. The CDR3 runs 13 residues. CDR1 is KGHSH and CDR2 is LQKENI in the germline V gene. Between the trimmed V and J ends, which lost 3 bases and 2 bases, there was a span of 8 bases. For the CDR3, the DNA is TGTGCCAGCTCACCCCCCGCGGCCTACGAGCAGTACTTC. Translating gives CASSPPAAYEQYF.

The rearrangement links TRBV4-3 to TRBJ2-3; the D gene is possibly TRBD2 (5 bases). The germline V and J ends were trimmed by 4 bases and 2 bases, with 13 bases remaining between them. Germline-derived CDR1 and CDR2 are LGHNA and YSLEER. The CDR3 totals 15 residues. This CDR3 reads CASSLGLLNTDTQYF. CDR3 DNA: TGCGCCAGCAGCCTCGGACTCCTAAACACAGATACGCAGTATTTT.

This clonotype appeared a single time. The chain recombines TRBV20-1 with TRBJ2-1; a weak D match, TRBD2 (5 bases). CDR1 is DFQATT and CDR2 is SNEGSKA in the germline V gene (reference sequence). The length of the CDR3 is 13 residues. The ends were cut back, 3 bases at V and 4 bases at J, with 10 bases in the middle. CDR3 protein: CSASPSGYNEQFF. The CDR3 DNA reads as TGCAGTGCTAGCCCCTCGGGGTACAATGAGCAGTTCTTC.

The chain joins TRBV20-1 to TRBJ1-1; the D is unclear. Looked up from germline, CDR1 is DFQATT and CDR2 is SNEGSKA (reference sequence). With 6 bases removed from V and 3 bases from J, the gap between germline ends came to 11 bases. The CDR3 totals 12 residues. The CDR3 sequence is CSAGGRDTEAFF. The CDR3 coding sequence is TGCAGTGCCGGCGGGAGGGACACTGAAGCTTTCTTT.

The chain combines TRBV20-1 with TRBJ2-7; D may be TRBD2 (6 bases). CDR1 and CDR2 from the germline V gene are DFQATT and SNEGSKA (reference sequence). V was clipped by 6 bases and J by 4 bases, with 19 bases between them. The CDR3 sequence is 14 residues long. CDR3 coding DNA: TGCAGTGCCATAGGTTACGGGAGTTTATACGAGCAGTACTTC. Its protein product is CSAIGYGSLYEQYF.

V is TRBV20-1 and J is TRBJ2-5; 8 nucleotides match TRBD2. V trimming: 3 bases; J trimming: 1 base; junction bases outside the gene matches: 7. The CDR3 covers 15 residues. In germline, CDR1 is DFQATT, CDR2 SNEGSKA (reference sequence). The CDR3 sequence: CSARALAGVQETQYF. The CDR3 DNA reads TGCAGTGCTAGGGCTCTAGCGGGCGTCCAAGAGACCCAGTACTTC.

The chain is built from TRBV20-1 and TRBJ2-5, with 7 bases identical to TRBD2. Germline V gene lookup returns CDR1 DFQATT and CDR2 SNEGSKA (reference sequence). CDR3 length: 20 residues. V lost 0 bases to trimming and J lost 7 bases; unmatched junction nucleotides: 26. The CDR3 loop is CSARDLPTITSETPRGTQYF. The CDR3 nucleotides read TGCAGTGCTAGAGATCTGCCCACAATAACTAGCGAGACTCCCCGTGGGACCCAGTACTTC.

The chain recombines TRBV24-1 with TRBJ2-7; D not resolved. The CDR3 consists of 12 residues. V was clipped by 5 bases and J by 0 bases, with 4 bases between them. Per the germline V gene, CDR1 is KGHDR and CDR2 is SFDVKD. The CDR3 bases are TGTGCCACCAGTGGTAGCTCCTACGAGCAGTACTTC. Translation: CATSGSSYEQYF.

This sequence joins TRBV7-2 and TRBJ1-2; maybe TRBD1 (5 bases). The CDR3 has 13 residues. Per germline, CDR1 SGHTA and CDR2 FQGNSA. Trimming cost V 1 base and J 8 bases, with 11 bases left between them. CDR3 region: CASSLGGIGGYTF. The CDR3 coding sequence is TGTGCCAGCAGCTTAGGGGGCATTGGGGGCTACACCTTC.

The gene calls are TRBV12-3 or TRBV12-4 and TRBJ2-5; TRBD1 might be the D (6 bases). V was cut by 3 bases and J by 4 bases, with 12 bases left in between. CDR3 size: 14 residues. The CDR3 loop reads CASSLGAGRETQYF. In DNA, the CDR3 is TGTGCCAGCAGTTTGGGGGCAGGGCGAGAGACCCAGTACTTC.

The chain joins TRBV7-9 to TRBJ1-2; 7 bases line up with TRBD1. The V segment lost 5 bases and the J segment 4 bases; nucleotides outside the gene matches: 1. This CDR3 is 12 amino acids long. CDR1 is SEHNR and CDR2 is FQNEAQ in the germline V gene (reference sequence). This CDR3 reads CASSRDSYGYTF. CDR3 DNA: TGTGCCAGCAGCCGGGACAGCTATGGCTACACCTTC.

This rearrangement joins TRBV27 to TRBJ1-1; 7 nucleotides line up with TRBD1. Germline values: CDR1 MNHEY, CDR2 SMNVEV (reference sequence). V trimming: 6 bases; J trimming: 2 bases; junction bases outside the gene matches: 9. The CDR3 is 15 residues long. CDR3 in amino acids: CASSQDRVANTEAFF. CDR3 nucleotide sequence: TGTGCCAGCAGCCAAGACAGGGTAGCTAACACTGAAGCTTTCTTT.

This clonotype was seen only a few times. The gene calls are TRBV20-1 and TRBJ2-5; 9 bases are a match to TRBD1. Looked up from germline, CDR1 is DFQATT and CDR2 is SNEGSKA (reference sequence). Trimming cost V 8 bases and J 5 bases; bases outside gene matches: 15. This CDR3 spans 15 amino acids. The CDR3 loop reads CSPGRMTGGAETQYF. The CDR3 nucleotides read TGCAGTCCAGGACGAATGACAGGGGGGGCGGAGACCCAGTACTTC.

The CDR3 DNA reads as TGTGCCGGCCGACAGGGAGGCTATGGCTACACCTTC. Protein product: CAGRQGGYGYTF. The chain combines TRBV19 with TRBJ1-2; 7 bases map to TRBD1. Trimming cost V 11 bases and J 4 bases; bases outside gene matches: 7. Germline CDR1 and CDR2: LNHDA and SQIVND (reference sequence). The CDR3 totals 12 residues.

V usage is TRBV18 and J usage is TRBJ2-5; D is perhaps TRBD2 (6 bases). V was pared by 1 base and J by 4 bases, with 7 bases between. Germline CDR1 KGHSH, CDR2 LQKENI. This CDR3 region has 13 residues. The CDR3 bases are TGTGCCAGCTCACCACAGGGAGGAGAGACCCAGTACTTC. As protein: CASSPQGGETQYF.

This sequence joins TRBV29-1 and TRBJ1-2, with 10 nucleotides matching TRBD1. This CDR3 is built from 15 residues. J gave up 2 bases and V 6 bases, and 9 bases lay outside the gene matches. The germline gives CDR1 SQVTM, CDR2 ANQGSEA. The CDR3 spells CSVLTPGQGNYGYTF. The CDR3 nucleotides are TGCAGCGTCTTGACCCCGGGACAGGGGAACTATGGCTACACCTTC.

The gene calls are TRBV20-1 and TRBJ1-2; D perhaps matches TRBD1 (5 bases). In germline, CDR1 is DFQATT, CDR2 SNEGSKA (reference sequence). V shed 6 bases and J shed 1 base, with 12 bases lying between them. This CDR3 is built from 13 residues. The CDR3 loop is CSALPQGNYGYTF. The CDR3 DNA sequence: TGCAGTGCCCTCCCCCAGGGTAACTATGGCTACACCTTC.

This clonotype was counted only a few times. The chain recombines TRBV20-1 with TRBJ1-2; 8 bases align to TRBD1. V shed 1 base and J 5 bases; nucleotides not matched to a gene: 6. The CDR3 spans 14 residues. CDR1 DFQATT and CDR2 SNEGSKA come from the germline V gene (reference sequence). The CDR3 reads CSARGAGGRYGYTF. DNA for the CDR3: TGCAGTGCTAGAGGGGCAGGGGGCAGGTATGGCTACACCTTC.

This chain joins TRBV7-2 and TRBJ2-7, with TRBD1 matching 7 bases. The CDR3 has 15 amino acids. Germline loops: CDR1 SGHTA, CDR2 FQGNSA. Unmatched junction bases numbered 9, after V lost 5 bases and J lost 2 bases. The CDR3 region is CASSPLGTAAYEQYF. The CDR3 nucleotides are TGTGCCAGCAGCCCCCTCGGGACAGCAGCCTACGAGCAGTACTTC.